This TCR beta chain was obtained from a study of T cells in Graves' hyperthyroidism and ophthalmopathy. The CDR3 regions of TCR beta were amplified from RNA transcripts. A set of HTBI primers served as the primers for a first-round RT-PCR of the TCR CDR3. Each CDR3 protein gets one entry after TCRdb re-called the multiplex PCR reads with MiXCR. Here the sample spans hundreds of thousands of distinct CDR3 sequences, 11% to 15% being singletons. This clonotype was observed at least ten times. CDR3 length equals 13 residues. Germline V CDR1 and CDR2: MNHEY, SVGEGT. Trimming took off 2 bases at V and 5 bases at J, with 7 bases between the two ends.

The sequenced sample consisted of blood. V is TRBV6-2 or TRBV6-3 and J is TRBJ2-1; tentatively, D is TRBD2 (5 bases). This TCR was recovered from a woman aged 25 to 45 with Graves' hyperthyroidism. CDR3: CASSYAGHNEQFF. CDR3 nucleotides: TGTGCCAGCAGTTACGCGGGCCACAATGAGCAGTTCTTC.